The 13 T cell receptor beta chains presented below share a single source sample, sequenced in a study of CD4+ T cells in melanoma (dated by TCRdb to between 2021 and 2024). Receptors were amplified or captured by the immunoSEQ multiplex PCR assay. Entries here come from immuneACCESS through TCRdb and include only in-frame sequences with V and J called. Some clones fail to appear in such tables; in the studies checked, an unresolved V gene covers under half of the shortfall, and the cause of the remainder is unknown. The sample table lists over 8,000 clones, approximately 64% of them with a count of one. Over 15% of the sample is in the top ten clones. The sequencing sample was made of cells from a culture (not recorded whether cultured in vitro). These receptors were collected from a human donor with melanoma.

This clone has only one observation. The chain has TRBV6-5 and TRBJ1-6; D not resolved. The CDR3 contains 12 residues. Trimming took 5 bases from V and 9 from J, leaving 8 bases between them. Per germline, CDR1 MNHEY and CDR2 SVGAGI. DNA for the CDR3: TGTGCCAGCAGTACGGTACCTTCACCCCTCCACTTT. It specifies CASSTVPSPLHF.

This chain connects TRBV7-9 to TRBJ1-5; D gene uncertain. Trimming removed 6 bases at V and 3 bases at J, with 9 bases between. Germline-derived CDR1 and CDR2 are SEHNR and FQNEAQ (reference sequence). This CDR3 spans 13 amino acids. The CDR3 is CASRRGNNQPQHF. The DNA of the CDR3 is TGTGCCAGCAGACGTGGTAACAATCAGCCCCAGCATTTT.

This clone showed up just a few times. The chain is built from TRBV2 and TRBJ1-4, with D possibly TRBD1 on 6 matching bases. Germline V gene data show CDR1 as SNHLY and CDR2 as FYNNEI. The CDR3 has 15 residues. V lost 5 bases, J lost 8 bases, and 18 bases lay in between. The CDR3 sequence: CASSSITGIGEKLFF. CDR3 in DNA: TGTGCCAGCAGTTCGATAACAGGGATAGGAGAAAAACTGTTTTTT.

This sequence joins TRBV6-5 and TRBJ2-6; no clear D. V lost 8 bases and J lost 4, with 12 bases in between. Germline CDR1 is MNHEY and CDR2 is SVGAGI. This CDR3 is 14 amino acids long. CDR3 coding DNA: TGTGCCAGCGGACGCGGTCCCGGGGCCAACGTCCTGACTTTC. Its protein is CASGRGPGANVLTF.

This chain joins TRBV28 and TRBJ1-2; 8 bases fit TRBD1. J gave up 7 bases and V 5 bases, and 12 bases lay outside the gene matches. Germline V lookup: CDR1 MDHEN, CDR2 SYDVKM. The CDR3 consists of 15 residues. The CDR3 protein is CASSNTRQGLGGYTF. The CDR3 DNA reads as TGTGCCAGCAGTAACACACGACAGGGGCTTGGTGGCTACACCTTC.

The chain recombines TRBV29-1 with TRBJ1-5; 8 nucleotides align to TRBD1. Unmatched junction bases numbered 9, after V lost 7 bases and J lost 4 bases. The CDR3 is 14 amino acids. The V gene's germline CDR1 is SQVTM and CDR2 ANQGSEA. As DNA, the CDR3 is TGCAGCGCCAGGGGGACAGGAGGAAATCAGCCCCAGCATTTT. It is translated as CSARGTGGNQPQHF. Filled out from reference TRBV29-1 and TRBJ1-5, the complete variable domain reads SAVISQKPSRDICQRGTSLTIQCQVDSQVTMMFWYRQQPGQSLTLIATANQGSEATYESGFVIDKFPISRPNLTFSTLTVSNMSPEDSSIYLCSARGTGGNQPQHFGDGTRLSIL.

The V gene is TRBV15, the J gene TRBJ2-7; D is uncertain. The germline V and J ends were trimmed by 1 base and 0 bases, with 13 bases remaining between them. The V gene's germline CDR1 is LNHNV and CDR2 YYDKDF (reference sequence). The CDR3 sequence is 16 residues long. This chain's CDR3 is CATSRGLGLGSYEQYF. The DNA for the CDR3 is TGTGCCACCAGCAGAGGTTTGGGCTTAGGCTCCTACGAGCAGTACTTC.

This clone was seen once. The chain combines TRBV2 with TRBJ2-1; D unclear. Trimming stripped 0 bases from V and 13 bases from J, with 13 bases between. Germline V lookup: CDR1 SNHLY, CDR2 FYNNEI. CDR3 size: 13 residues. Written as DNA, the CDR3 is TGTGCCAGCAGTGAAGCGAAGTACCTGCGCCAGTTCTTC. This encodes CASSEAKYLRQFF.

The chain couples TRBV5-1 to TRBJ2-2; D unclear. From germline, CDR1 is SGHRS and CDR2 YFSETQ. V gave up 5 bases and J gave up 5 bases, with 13 bases separating them. The CDR3 consists of 14 residues. DNA for the CDR3: TGCGCCAGCAGAGGTGACGTGGGGACCGGGGAGCTGTTTTTT. The encoded protein is CASRGDVGTGELFF.

V and J are TRBV6-1 and TRBJ1-5; D call uncertain. The CDR3 runs 14 residues. Germline values: CDR1 MNHNS, CDR2 SASEGT. Trimming pared 5 bases from V and 0 bases from J, leaving 8 bases between. The CDR3 sequence: CASSRGYSNQPQHF. In DNA, the CDR3 is TGTGCCAGCAGTCGAGGCTATAGCAATCAGCCCCAGCATTTT.

The CDR3 DNA reads TGTGCCAGCAGTCCTGCCGGGGTGAACGGCTACAATGAGCAGTTCTTC. Encoded protein: CASSPAGVNGYNEQFF. V gene TRBV7-3 combines with J gene TRBJ2-1; TRBD2 is a possible D gene (5 bases). Trimming removed 6 bases from V and 3 bases from J, with 18 bases in between. CDR1 and CDR2 (germline): SGHTA, FQGTGA. CDR3 length: 16 amino acids. Based on the CDR3 plus reference TRBV7-3 and TRBJ2-1, the full variable domain is GAGVSQTPSNKVTEKGKYVELRCDPISGHTALYWYRQSLGQGPEFLIYFQGTGAADDSGLPNDRFFAVRPEGSVSTLKIQRTERGDSAVYLCASSPAGVNGYNEQFFGPGTRLTVL.

This rearrangement joins TRBV2 to TRBJ1-6, with TRBD1 identical over 8 bases. Germline V lookup: CDR1 SNHLY, CDR2 FYNNEI. CDR3 length: 17 amino acids. J lost 9 bases, V lost 7 bases, and 17 bases had no gene match. CDR3 loop: CASIQDRVPGGSSPLHF. CDR3 nucleotide sequence: TGTGCCAGCATACAGGACAGGGTGCCCGGTGGTAGTTCACCCCTCCACTTT.

This chain links TRBV30 with TRBJ1-1; D is possibly TRBD1 (6 bases). The V gene lost 3 bases and the J gene lost 0 bases, with 17 bases spanning the gap. This CDR3 is 16 amino acids long. Germline V CDR1 and CDR2: GTSNPN, SVGIG (reference sequence). As DNA, the CDR3 is TGTGCCTGGAGAACAAAGTCCGGACAGCTGAACACTGAAGCTTTCTTT. The encoded protein is CAWRTKSGQLNTEAFF.